The 16 T cell receptor beta chains given below trace back to one sample, sequenced in a study of blood T cell repertoires in COVID-19. TCRdb's table, derived via immunoSEQ multiplex PCR, lists solely in-frame clones and lacks some. The data show about 160,000 clones, roughly 89% seen once. Material: peripheral blood. These receptors all come from an older woman with COVID-19, enrolled during active disease.

This clone has more than one count but fewer than ten. This chain connects TRBV4-1 to TRBJ2-7; tentatively, D is TRBD1 (5 bases). Deletions cut 3 bases from V and 3 bases from J, with 15 bases between. Germline V CDR1 and CDR2: MGHRA, YSYEKL. The CDR3 covers 15 residues. The CDR3 DNA sequence: TGCGCCAGCAGCCACAACAGGCAATGGGGCTACGAGCAGTACTTC. Translation gives CASSHNRQWGYEQYF.

J is TRBJ1-1 and V is TRBV14; D possibly corresponds to TRBD1 (6 bases). From germline, CDR1 is SGHDN and CDR2 FVKESK. The CDR3 consists of 18 residues. V was pared by 7 bases and J by 2 bases, with 26 bases between. This CDR3 is CASTPIRGATRGNTEAFF. The CDR3 DNA is TGTGCCAGCACCCCTATCCGGGGGGCCACAAGGGGCAACACTGAAGCTTTCTTT.

This chain joins TRBV5-6 and TRBJ2-3; a weak D match, TRBD1 (6 bases). Germline CDR1 is SGHDT and CDR2 is YYEEEE. V lost 0 bases, J lost 0 bases, and 11 bases lay in between. CDR3 size: 16 residues. The CDR3 nucleotides read TGTGCCAGCAGCTTGGGTGGGGGCGCGAGCACAGATACGCAGTATTTT. Translation gives CASSLGGGASTDTQYF.

This clone has just one count. An end of the junction does not agree with germline; a read error may underlie this. The gene calls are TRBV25-1 and TRBJ1-2; 10 nucleotides align to TRBD1. CDR1 is MGHDK and CDR2 is SYGVNS in the germline V gene. This CDR3 is 13 amino acids long. The CDR3 DNA reads TGTGCCAGTAGTGACAGGGGGCTGGATGGCTACACCTTC. It translates to CASSDRGLDGYTF.

This clone appeared a few times. The chain combines TRBV29-1 with TRBJ2-1; unclear D gene. The CDR3 contains 16 residues. Deletions cut 0 bases from V and 1 base from J, with 13 bases between. Germline V gene data show CDR1 as SQVTM and CDR2 as ANQGSEA. The CDR3 nucleotides read TGCAGCGTTGAAGATCAGGCAGGTCGGTCCTACAATGAGCAGTTCTTC. It is translated as CSVEDQAGRSYNEQFF.

A word on this clone: In the same sample, other DNA sequences code for this CDR3. The chain carries TRBV5-1 and TRBJ1-3, with D uncertain. CDR3 size: 15 residues. CDR1 SGHRS and CDR2 YFSETQ come from the germline V gene. V lost 0 bases to trimming and J lost 0 bases, with 7 bases between them. The CDR3 nucleotides read TGCGCCAGCAGCTTGGCGGGAATCTCTGGAAACACCATATATTTT. Translation gives CASSLAGISGNTIYF.

This chain joins TRBV6-1 and TRBJ2-2, with 7 bases matching TRBD1. With V trimmed by 4 bases and J by 4 bases, 9 bases remained unmatched. The CDR3 has 16 residues. Germline assignment: CDR1 MNHNS and CDR2 SASEGT. In nucleotides, the CDR3 is TGTGCCAGCAGTGGCACAGGGGTCCCAGCCACCGGGGAGCTGTTTTTT. This sequence encodes CASSGTGVPATGELFF.

The chain combines TRBV7-8 with TRBJ1-6; 8 bases agree with TRBD1. The CDR3 is made up of 15 amino acids. J gave up 6 bases and V 4 bases, and 5 bases lay outside the gene matches. Germline CDR1 is SGHVS and CDR2 is FQNEAQ. CDR3 DNA: TGTGCCAGCAGCTACCAGGGGGCGGGTAATTCACCCCTCCACTTT. Protein: CASSYQGAGNSPLHF.

V gene TRBV19 combines with J gene TRBJ1-2; 9 nucleotides line up with TRBD1. From germline, CDR1 is LNHDA and CDR2 SQIVND (reference sequence). V shed 7 bases, J shed 12 bases, and the junction held 18 bases outside the gene matches. This CDR3 is 15 amino acids long. The CDR3 nucleotides are TGTGCCAGTAACCTGAATCCGGGACAGGGAGCCCCAAACACCTTC. As protein: CASNLNPGQGAPNTF. Drawing the rest from reference TRBV19 and TRBJ1-2, the complete variable domain is DGGITQSPKYLFRKEGQNVTLSCEQNLNHDAMYWYRQDPGQGLRLIYYSQIVNDFQKGDIAEGYSVSREKKESFPLTVTSAQKNPTAFYLCASNLNPGQGAPNTFGSGTRLTVV.

The rearrangement uses TRBV4-1 and TRBJ1-2, with D possibly TRBD1 on 5 matching bases. Per germline, CDR1 MGHRA and CDR2 YSYEKL. Trimming removed 4 bases at V and 8 bases at J, with 20 bases between. The CDR3 has 15 amino acids. CDR3 residues: CASSPSVQGLRGYTF. CDR3 sequence (DNA): TGCGCCAGCAGCCCGTCCGTTCAGGGTCTAAGGGGCTACACCTTC.

This rearrangement joins TRBV5-4 to TRBJ1-1, with TRBD1 matching over 8 bases. The J segment lost 5 bases and the V segment lost 7 bases, leaving 19 bases of the junction unmatched. The CDR3 is made up of 17 amino acids. Germline V gene lookup returns CDR1 SGHNT and CDR2 YYREEE (reference sequence). The CDR3 loop is CASLIIGQGPRGTEAFF. The CDR3 region has the DNA TGTGCCAGCCTAATAATCGGACAGGGACCTAGGGGGACTGAAGCTTTCTTT.

J is TRBJ2-1 and V is TRBV30; no firm D call. The CDR3 is made up of 12 amino acids. Looked up from germline, CDR1 is GTSNPN and CDR2 is SVGIG (reference sequence). V was pared by 8 bases and J by 6 bases, with 14 bases between. This chain's CDR3 is CAGILGFNEQFF. CDR3 sequence (DNA): TGTGCCGGAATCCTGGGCTTCAATGAGCAGTTCTTC.

The CDR3 DNA reads TGTGCCAGCAGTTACCCTGCGGGGGGGGCCTACGAGCAGTACTTC. Translation gives CASSYPAGGAYEQYF. J is TRBJ2-7 and V is TRBV6-5, with 9 bases aligning to TRBD2. CDR3 length: 15 residues. V trimming: 2 bases; J trimming: 2 bases; junction bases outside the gene matches: 4. The germline V gene encodes CDR1 MNHEY and CDR2 SVGAGI.

This chain connects TRBV6-5 to TRBJ1-6; no definite D call. CDR1 and CDR2 from the germline V gene are MNHEY and SVGAGI. The CDR3 totals 14 residues. Trimming stripped 5 bases from V and 8 bases from J, with 13 bases between. The CDR3 bases are TGTGCCAGCAGTAATCGGGGTCCTGATTCACCCCTCCACTTT. Its protein product is CASSNRGPDSPLHF.

The rearrangement uses TRBV6-1 and TRBJ1-1; 8 nucleotides agree with TRBD1. Germline-derived CDR1 and CDR2 are MNHNS and SASEGT. With V trimmed by 3 bases and J by 3 bases, 6 bases remained unmatched. The CDR3 has 15 residues. CDR3 amino acids: CASSDFRGQYTEAFF. The CDR3, as DNA: TGTGCCAGCAGTGATTTCAGGGGGCAGTACACTGAAGCTTTCTTT.

The chain carries TRBV18 and TRBJ2-3, with 12 bases identical to TRBD2. The CDR3 is 17 residues long. Trimming took 5 bases from V and 4 from J; bases not matched to a gene: 10. Germline V gives CDR1 KGHSH, CDR2 LQKENI. CDR3 in DNA: TGTGCCAGCTCAGCCGTCGGGCTAGCGGGGGGGCCAGATACGCAGTATTTT. As protein: CASSAVGLAGGPDTQYF.